Listed below are T cell receptor beta chains from one sample, sequenced in a study of T cell repertoires in aging, cancer and after chemotherapy. TCRdb independently ran MiXCR on the multiplex PCR reads; one entry per CDR3 protein. Among more than 10,000 distinct CDR3 sequences listed, approximately 29% were seen once. The sequenced material came from blood. The source of these receptors is a human donor in good health. The donor label of this sample is uncertain. Each CDR3 is given with its conserved first and last residue. The D gene is left open where the match is weak. Clone size is given for some rows only: seen once, a few or many times, or a class if the clone is expanded.

abundance	v_gene	j_gene	d_gene	CDR3nt	CDR3aa
.	TRBV6-6	TRBJ2-1	TRBD2	TGTGCCAGCAGCGAATCAGGACTAGCGCTTGAGCAGTTCTTC	CASSESGLALEQFF
medium-sized	TRBV19	TRBJ2-2	.	TGTGCCAGTAGTATAACGAGCGCGGACACCGGGGAGCTGTTTTTT	CASSITSADTGELFF
medium-sized	TRBV29-1	TRBJ2-7	TRBD2	TGCGATTTGGTTTTTAGCGGGGGGGACAGCTACGAGCAGTACTTC	CDLVFSGGDSYEQYF
few	TRBV5-4	TRBJ1-1	TRBD1	TGTGCCAGCAGCTTGGACAGGGGGGTCACTGAAGCTTTCTTT	CASSLDRGVTEAFF
.	TRBV5-6	TRBJ2-3	TRBD2	TGTGCCAGCAGCAGACCGGGGGGGAGCACAGATACGCAGTATTTT	CASSRPGGSTDTQYF
few	TRBV7-6	TRBJ2-5	.	TGTGCCAGCAGCTTAGCGGAAGGGTGGACCCAGTACTTC	CASSLAEGWTQYF
few	TRBV11-2	TRBJ2-2	.	TGTGCCAGCAGCCCGACCAGACTAGCCGGGGAGCTGTTTTTT	CASSPTRLAGELFF
.	TRBV6-5	TRBJ1-1	.	TGTGCCAGCAGTTACACCGACAGCACTGAAGCTTTCTTT	CASSYTDSTEAFF
medium-sized	TRBV29-1	TRBJ2-3	TRBD1	TGCAGCGTTGGGGGACAGCCCTTCACAGATACGCAGTATTTT	CSVGGQPFTDTQYF
medium-sized	TRBV6-2/TRBV6-3	TRBJ2-5	.	TGTGCCAGCAGTTACGTATGGGAGACCCAGTACTTC	CASSYVWETQYF
.	TRBV19	TRBJ2-7	TRBD2	TGTGCCAGTAGTATCGACCTGACTAGCGGGGGGGTCGAGCAGTACTTC	CASSIDLTSGGVEQYF
medium-sized	TRBV19	TRBJ1-2	TRBD1	TGTGCCAGTAGGGACAGGGGTGGCAACTATGGCTACACCTTC	CASRDRGGNYGYTF
few	TRBV6-5	TRBJ2-3	.	TGTGCCAGCAGTTACGGACAGAGTGCAACAGATACGCAGTATTTT	CASSYGQSATDTQYF
medium-sized	TRBV6-5	TRBJ1-5	.	TGTGCCAGCAGTTACGGGGCCTCGAATCAGCCCCAGCATTTT	CASSYGASNQPQHF
.	TRBV30	TRBJ1-3	.	TGTGCCTGGACACAAGGAAACACCATATATTTT	CAWTQGNTIYF
medium-sized	TRBV30	TRBJ1-2	.	TGTGCCTGGAGCGAAAGGGGGACTGGCTACACCTTC	CAWSERGTGYTF
.	TRBV12-3/TRBV12-4	TRBJ1-5	.	TGTGCCAGCAGTTTGTCGGCTGGTAGAAATCAGCCCCAGCATTTT	CASSLSAGRNQPQHF
medium-sized	TRBV27	TRBJ2-2	.	TGTGCCAGCAGCCACCGGGACACCCCTAACACCGGGGAGCTGTTTTTT	CASSHRDTPNTGELFF
few	TRBV6-2/TRBV6-3	TRBJ2-1	TRBD2	TGTGCCAGCCGGTCGGGGGGATCCTACAATGAGCAGTTCTTC	CASRSGGSYNEQFF
medium-sized	TRBV29-1	TRBJ1-5	.	TGCAGCGTTGCGGACGGCAATAGCAATCAGCCCCAGCATTTT	CSVADGNSNQPQHF
few	TRBV19	TRBJ2-5	.	TGTGCCAGTAGTCGGGCGCTTCAAGAGACCCAGTACTTC	CASSRALQETQYF
.	TRBV5-1	TRBJ2-1	.	TGCGCCAGCAGCTTGGGGGGGGGGCCCAATGAGCAGTTCTTC	CASSLGGGPNEQFF
.	TRBV6-5	TRBJ2-1	TRBD1	TGTGCCAGCAGCCCCGACAGGGGTCCGAACAATGAGCAGTTCTTC	CASSPDRGPNNEQFF
.	TRBV20-1	TRBJ1-2	.	TGCAGTGCTCGCCCCCATAAGACGGACTACTATGGCTACACCTTC	CSARPHKTDYYGYTF
.	TRBV30	TRBJ1-1	TRBD1	TGTGCCTGGAATACACCAGATCGGACAGGCGCTGAAGCTTTCTTT	CAWNTPDRTGAEAFF
medium-sized	TRBV6-1	TRBJ2-1	TRBD1	TGTGCCAGCACCCCCGGGACAGGCAGCCACAATGAGCAGTTCTTC	CASTPGTGSHNEQFF
medium-sized	TRBV7-6	TRBJ2-5	TRBD2	TGTGCCAGCAGCCTTAGCGGGAGCTGGGAGACCCAGTACTTC	CASSLSGSWETQYF
.	TRBV28	TRBJ1-4	TRBD1	TGTGCCAGCAGCACAAATCGACAGGGTCTGACTAATGAAAAACTGTTTTTT	CASSTNRQGLTNEKLFF
.	TRBV6-1	TRBJ2-7	TRBD1	TGTGCCAGCAGGCCCACAGGGGGCGGCGAGCAGTACTTC	CASRPTGGGEQYF
few	TRBV30	TRBJ1-5	.	TGTGCCTGGACCCTGGACAGCAATCAGCCCCAGCATTTT	CAWTLDSNQPQHF